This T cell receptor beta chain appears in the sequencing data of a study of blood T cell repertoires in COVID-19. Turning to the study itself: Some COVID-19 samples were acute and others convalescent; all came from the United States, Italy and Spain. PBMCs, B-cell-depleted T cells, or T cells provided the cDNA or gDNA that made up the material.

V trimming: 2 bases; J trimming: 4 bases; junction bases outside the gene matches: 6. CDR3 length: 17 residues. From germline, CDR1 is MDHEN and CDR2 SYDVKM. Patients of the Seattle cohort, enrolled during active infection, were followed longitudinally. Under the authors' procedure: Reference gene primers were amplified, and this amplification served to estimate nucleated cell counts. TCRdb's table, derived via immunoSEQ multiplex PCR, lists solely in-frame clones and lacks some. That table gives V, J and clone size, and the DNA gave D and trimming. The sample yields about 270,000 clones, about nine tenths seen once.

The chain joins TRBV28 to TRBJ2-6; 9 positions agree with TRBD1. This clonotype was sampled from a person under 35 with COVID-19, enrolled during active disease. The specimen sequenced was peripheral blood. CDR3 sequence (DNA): TGTGCCAGCAGTTTAAAACAGGGGGCAGCGGGGGCCAACGTCCTGACTTTC. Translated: CASSLKQGAAGANVLTF.